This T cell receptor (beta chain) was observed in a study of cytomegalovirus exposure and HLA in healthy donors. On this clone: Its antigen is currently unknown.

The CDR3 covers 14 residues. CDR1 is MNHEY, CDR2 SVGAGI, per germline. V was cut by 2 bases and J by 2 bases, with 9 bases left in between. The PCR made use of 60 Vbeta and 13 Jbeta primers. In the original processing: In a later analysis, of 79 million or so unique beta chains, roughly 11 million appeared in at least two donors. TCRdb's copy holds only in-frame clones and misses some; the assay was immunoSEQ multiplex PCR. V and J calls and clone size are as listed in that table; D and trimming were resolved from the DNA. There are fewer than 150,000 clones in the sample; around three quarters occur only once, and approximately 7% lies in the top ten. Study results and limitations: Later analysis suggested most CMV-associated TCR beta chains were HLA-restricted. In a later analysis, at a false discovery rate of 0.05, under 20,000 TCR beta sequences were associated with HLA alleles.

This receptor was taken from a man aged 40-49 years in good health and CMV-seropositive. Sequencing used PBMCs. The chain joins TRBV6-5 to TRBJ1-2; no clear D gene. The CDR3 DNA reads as TGTGCCAGCAGTTACCAGAACGCCAACTATGGCTACACCTTC. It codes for CASSYQNANYGYTF.